The following is a T cell receptor (beta chain) sequence with its context. The sample originates from a study of blood T cell repertoires in COVID-19. V shed 4 bases and J 9 bases; nucleotides not matched to a gene: 9. Germline CDR1 LNHNV, CDR2 YYDKDF (reference sequence). This CDR3 has 15 residues. Sequencing used immunoSEQ multiplex PCR; TCRdb keeps in-frame clones, though not all of them. The sample includes some 250,000 clones, around nine tenths of them seen just once. The chain carries TRBV15 and TRBJ2-1; 10 nucleotides match TRBD2. The source of this sequence is a woman in her forties who had recovered from COVID-19. The sequenced sample consisted of peripheral blood. In DNA form, the CDR3 reads TGTGCCACCAGCACCGGGGCTAGCGGGAGTCGTGAGCAGTTCTTC. Residues: CATSTGASGSREQFF.